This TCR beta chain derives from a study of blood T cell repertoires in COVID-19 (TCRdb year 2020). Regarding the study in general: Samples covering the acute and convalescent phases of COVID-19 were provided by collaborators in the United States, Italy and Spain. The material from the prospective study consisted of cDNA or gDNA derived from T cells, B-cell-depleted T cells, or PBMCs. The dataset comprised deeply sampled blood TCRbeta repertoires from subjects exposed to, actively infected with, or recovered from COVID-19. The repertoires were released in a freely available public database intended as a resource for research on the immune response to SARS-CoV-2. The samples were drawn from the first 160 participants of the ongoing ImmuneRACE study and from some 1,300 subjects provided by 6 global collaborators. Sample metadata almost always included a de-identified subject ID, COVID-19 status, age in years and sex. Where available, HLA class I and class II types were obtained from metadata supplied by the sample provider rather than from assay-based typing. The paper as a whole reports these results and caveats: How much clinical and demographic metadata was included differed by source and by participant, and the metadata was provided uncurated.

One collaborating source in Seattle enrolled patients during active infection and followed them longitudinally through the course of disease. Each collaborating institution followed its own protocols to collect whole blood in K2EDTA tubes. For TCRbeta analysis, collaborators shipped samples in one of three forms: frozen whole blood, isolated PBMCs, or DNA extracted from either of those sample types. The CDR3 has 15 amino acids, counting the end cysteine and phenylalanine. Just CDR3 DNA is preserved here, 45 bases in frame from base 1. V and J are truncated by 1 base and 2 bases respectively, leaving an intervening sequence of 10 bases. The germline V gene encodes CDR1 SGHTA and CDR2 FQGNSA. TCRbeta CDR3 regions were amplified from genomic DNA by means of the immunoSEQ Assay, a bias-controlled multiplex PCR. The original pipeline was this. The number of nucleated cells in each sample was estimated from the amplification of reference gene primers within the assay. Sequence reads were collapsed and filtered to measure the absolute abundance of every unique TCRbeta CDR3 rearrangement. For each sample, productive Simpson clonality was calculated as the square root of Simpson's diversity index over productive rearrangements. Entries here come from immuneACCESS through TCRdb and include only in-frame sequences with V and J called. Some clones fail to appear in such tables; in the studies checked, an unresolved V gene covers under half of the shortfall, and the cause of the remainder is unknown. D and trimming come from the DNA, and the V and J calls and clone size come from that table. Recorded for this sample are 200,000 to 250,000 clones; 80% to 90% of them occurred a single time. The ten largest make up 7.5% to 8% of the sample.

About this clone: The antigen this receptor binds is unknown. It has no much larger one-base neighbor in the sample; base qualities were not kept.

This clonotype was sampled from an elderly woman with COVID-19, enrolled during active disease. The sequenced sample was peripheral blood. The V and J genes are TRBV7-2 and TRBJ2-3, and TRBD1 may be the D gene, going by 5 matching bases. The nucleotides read TGTGCCAGCAGCTTAGTAAGGACAATCACAGATACGCAGTATTTT. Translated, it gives CASSLVRTITDTQYF.